These 27 T cell receptor beta chains were sequenced from one sample in a study of T cells expressing NK-cell markers. TCRdb re-called the 5' RACE reads and shows each CDR3 protein once, DNA omitted. Its listing shows some 390,000 distinct CDR3 sequences. The sequenced sample was blood T cells: a sorted CD56 or NKG2C T cell subset, CD4+ or CD8+ T cells, or bulk PBMC T cells (not recorded which). All receptors derive from a woman aged 45-65 years in good health.

This chain links TRBV20-1 with TRBJ1-4. The CDR3 is 13 residues long. Germline V gene lookup returns CDR1 DFQATT and CDR2 SNEGSKA (reference sequence). CDR3 protein: CSARGTRGEKLFF.

The chain carries TRBV12-3 or TRBV12-4 and TRBJ2-1. The CDR3 extends over 14 amino acids. CDR3 protein: CASSFRLLGDEQFF.

This chain's CDR3 is CASSYSGGDDTYEQYF. This chain uses TRBV6-2 or TRBV6-3 with TRBJ2-7; there is no DNA to check the TCRdb D call of TRBD2. There are 16 residues in the CDR3. The germline CDR1 and CDR2 sequences are MNHEY and SVGEGT.

The chain recombines TRBV7-9 with TRBJ1-2. The CDR3 runs 14 residues. The germline CDR1 and CDR2 sequences are SEHNR and FQNEAQ (reference sequence). CDR3 in amino acids: CASSPPIVAGGYTF.

The chain carries TRBV2 and TRBJ1-4. The germline V gene encodes CDR1 SNHLY and CDR2 FYNNEI. The CDR3 length is 14 residues. The CDR3 sequence is CASSVGPLNEKLFF.

The chain couples TRBV7-8 to TRBJ2-2. CDR3 length: 14 amino acids. CDR1 is SGHVS, CDR2 FQNEAQ, per germline. CDR3 amino acids: CASSPLENTGELFF.

This sequence joins TRBV7-3 and TRBJ2-1. The CDR3 is 14 residues long. Germline-derived CDR1 and CDR2 are SGHTA and FQGTGA. This chain's CDR3 is CASSFGVGNNEQFF. Supplemented by reference TRBV7-3 and TRBJ2-1, the full variable domain reads GAGVSQTPSNKVTEKGKYVELRCDPISGHTALYWYRQSLGQGPEFLIYFQGTGAADDSGLPNDRFFAVRPEGSVSTLKIQRTERGDSAVYLCASSFGVGNNEQFFGPGTRLTVL.

The genes are TRBV11-2 and TRBJ2-2; TCRdb selects TRBD1, and the lack of DNA leaves this call unchecked. Germline V gene sequence: CDR1 SGHAT, CDR2 FQNNGV. This CDR3 has 16 amino acids. The CDR3: CASSLELGLSTGELFF.

The CDR3 loop is CASSSDYADTQYF. V is TRBV5-6 and J is TRBJ2-3. Germline lookup yields CDR1 SGHDT and CDR2 YYEEEE. The CDR3 length is 13 residues. The whole variable domain, remainder taken from reference TRBV5-6 and TRBJ2-3, is DAGVTQSPTHLIKTRGQQVTLRCSPKSGHDTVSWYQQALGQGPQFIFQYYEEEERQRGNFPDRFSGHQFPNYSSELNVNALLLGDSALYLCASSSDYADTQYFGPGTRLTVL.

The V and J genes are TRBV5-1 and TRBJ2-5; TCRdb's D gene call, TRBD1, goes unchecked for lack of DNA. CDR1 and CDR2 (germline): SGHRS, YFSETQ. The CDR3 has 13 residues. CDR3 protein: CASSLEGGETQYF.

The chain carries TRBV30 and TRBJ2-2; there is no DNA to check the TCRdb D call of TRBD2. Looked up from germline, CDR1 is GTSNPN and CDR2 is SVGIG (reference sequence). The CDR3 contains 13 residues. The CDR3 sequence: CAWSVLATGELFF. Together with reference TRBV30 and TRBJ2-2, the CDR3 gives the full variable domain: SQTIHQWPATLVQPVGSPLSLECTVEGTSNPNLYWYRQAAGRGLQLLFYSVGIGQISSEVPQNLSASRPQDRQFILSSKKLLLSDSGFYLCAWSVLATGELFFGEGSRLTVL.

The chain uses TRBV7-9 and TRBJ2-7. In germline, CDR1 is SEHNR, CDR2 FQNEAQ (reference sequence). The CDR3 is 16 amino acids. The chain's CDR3 is CASSLALRWQFHEQYF.

The chain uses TRBV12-3 or TRBV12-4 and TRBJ2-7; the TCRdb call, TRBD2, lacks DNA for checking. The CDR3 length is 17 residues. Here the CDR3 reads CASSSRSLAGISYEQYF.

This rearrangement joins TRBV12-5 to TRBJ2-1. CDR1 and CDR2 from the germline V gene are LGHNT and FRNRAP. The CDR3 is made up of 13 amino acids. This chain's CDR3 is CASGLAANNEQFF.

This chain links TRBV7-3 with TRBJ2-1; the D call from TCRdb, TRBD2, cannot be confirmed without DNA. The CDR3 is 15 residues long. Germline values: CDR1 SGHTA, CDR2 FQGTGA. The CDR3 here is CASSFVAGKASEQFF.

J is TRBJ2-7 and V is TRBV29-1; TCRdb returns TRBD2, unconfirmable since there is no DNA. This CDR3 has 15 residues. The germline CDR1 and CDR2 sequences are SQVTM and ANQGSEA. The CDR3 sequence is CSVERRGSSRGEQYF.

The CDR3 protein is CASSRRLAGMSSYNEQFF. This chain connects TRBV11-2 to TRBJ2-1; TCRdb's D gene call, TRBD2, goes unchecked for lack of DNA. CDR3 length: 18 amino acids. Germline V gene data show CDR1 as SGHAT and CDR2 as FQNNGV.

The genes are TRBV3-1 and TRBJ2-2; TCRdb names TRBD2, which stays unverified in the absence of DNA. CDR3 length: 13 amino acids. CDR1 and CDR2 from the germline V gene are LGHDT and YNNKEL (reference sequence). CDR3 region: CASSYRTDGELFF.

The rearrangement uses TRBV3-1 and TRBJ2-3. Germline V lookup: CDR1 LGHDT, CDR2 YNNKEL (reference sequence). The CDR3 sequence is 17 residues long. The chain's CDR3 is CASSQDLGFASTDTQYF.

The chain employs TRBV5-1 and TRBJ2-5; the D call from TCRdb, TRBD2, cannot be confirmed without DNA. Germline V lookup: CDR1 SGHRS, CDR2 YFSETQ. The CDR3 consists of 16 residues. CDR3: CASSLGAGNGLETQYF. Together with reference TRBV5-1 and TRBJ2-5, the CDR3 gives the full variable domain: KAGVTQTPRYLIKTRGQQVTLSCSPISGHRSVSWYQQTPGQGLQFLFEYFSETQRNKGNFPGRFSGRQFSNSRSEMNVSTLELGDSALYLCASSLGAGNGLETQYFGPGTRLLVL.

The J gene is TRBJ1-5, the V gene TRBV5-1; TCRdb's D call of TRBD1 is untestable without DNA. Per the germline V gene, CDR1 is SGHRS and CDR2 is YFSETQ. The CDR3 sequence is 14 residues long. The CDR3 loop is CASRQGEGNQPQHF.

V is TRBV19 and J is TRBJ1-2; TCRdb names TRBD1, which stays unverified in the absence of DNA. Germline values: CDR1 LNHDA, CDR2 SQIVND (reference sequence). The CDR3 covers 14 residues. This chain's CDR3 is CASNTGTGNHGYTF. The complete variable domain, with remaining parts taken from reference TRBV19 and TRBJ1-2, reads DGGITQSPKYLFRKEGQNVTLSCEQNLNHDAMYWYRQDPGQGLRLIYYSQIVNDFQKGDIAEGYSVSREKKESFPLTVTSAQKNPTAFYLCASNTGTGNHGYTFGSGTRLTVV.

The chain employs TRBV7-9 and TRBJ2-7; there is no DNA to check the TCRdb D call of TRBD1. From germline, CDR1 is SEHNR and CDR2 FQNEAQ (reference sequence). The CDR3 covers 14 residues. The CDR3 protein is CASSTTGRFHEQYF.

The J gene is TRBJ2-3, the V gene TRBV3-1. This CDR3 has 14 amino acids. Germline values: CDR1 LGHDT, CDR2 YNNKEL (reference sequence). CDR3: CASSWTAEADTQYF.

The chain joins TRBV24-1 to TRBJ2-3; TCRdb's D gene call, TRBD2, goes unchecked for lack of DNA. Germline CDR1 reads KGHDR; CDR2 reads SFDVKD. CDR3 length: 17 amino acids. This CDR3 is CATSDFGLAGVTDTQYF.

The chain carries TRBV7-9 and TRBJ2-1; the D gene TCRdb calls, TRBD1, cannot be checked with no DNA. The CDR3 length is 17 residues. Looked up from germline, CDR1 is SEHNR and CDR2 is FQNEAQ (reference sequence). The CDR3 sequence: CASSPMGRATSYNEQFF.

This chain connects TRBV10-3 to TRBJ2-1. In germline, CDR1 is ENHRY, CDR2 SYGVKD. The CDR3 loop spans 17 amino acids. This CDR3 reads CAISVISTVVGDNEQFF.